The T cell receptor beta chain described here comes from a study of CD8+ T cells in alopecia areata. Across the study: Treated patients were dosed with oral tofacitinib, taking 5 to 10 mg twice daily. The percentage of affected scalp area served as the score of severity for treated patients.

The authors extracted RNA and reverse transcribed it into cDNA as the sequencing template. Measured with immunoSEQ multiplex PCR; TCRdb has only the in-frame clones, and not every one. The table shows around 100,000 clones, with around three quarters occurring only once. The CDR3 has 16 amino acids. Trimming stripped 0 bases from V and 6 bases from J, with 15 bases between. Germline CDR1 SGHRS, CDR2 YFSETQ. The treatment: oral pan-JAK inhibitor, 5-10 mg twice daily. The receptor's source is a human donor with alopecia areata. Sequenced material: CD8+ T cells sorted from blood, taken at approximately week 42, from a patient treated with tofacitinib. This chain links TRBV5-1 with TRBJ1-4; D is uncertain. CDR3 DNA: TGCGCCAGCAGCTTGGTGGGGATCGTGCGCGATGAAAAACTGTTTTTT. Amino acid sequence: CASSLVGIVRDEKLFF.